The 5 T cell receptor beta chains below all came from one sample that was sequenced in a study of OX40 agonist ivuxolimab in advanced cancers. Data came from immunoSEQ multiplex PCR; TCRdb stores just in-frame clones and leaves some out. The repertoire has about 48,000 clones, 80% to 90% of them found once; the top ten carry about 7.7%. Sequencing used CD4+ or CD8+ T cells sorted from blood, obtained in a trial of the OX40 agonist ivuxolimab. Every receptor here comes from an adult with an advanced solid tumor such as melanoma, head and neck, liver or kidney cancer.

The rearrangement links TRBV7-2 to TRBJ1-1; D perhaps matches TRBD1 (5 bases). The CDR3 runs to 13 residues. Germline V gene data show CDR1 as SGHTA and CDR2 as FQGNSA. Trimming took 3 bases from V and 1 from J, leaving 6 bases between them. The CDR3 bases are TGTGCCAGCAGCTTCAGGGCGAACACTGAAGCTTTCTTT. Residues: CASSFRANTEAFF. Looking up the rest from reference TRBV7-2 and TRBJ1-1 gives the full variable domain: GAGVSQSPSNKVTEKGKDVELRCDPISGHTALYWYRQSLGQGLEFLIYFQGNSAPDKSGLPSDRFSAERTGGSVSTLTIQRTQQEDSAVYLCASSFRANTEAFFGQGTRLTVV.

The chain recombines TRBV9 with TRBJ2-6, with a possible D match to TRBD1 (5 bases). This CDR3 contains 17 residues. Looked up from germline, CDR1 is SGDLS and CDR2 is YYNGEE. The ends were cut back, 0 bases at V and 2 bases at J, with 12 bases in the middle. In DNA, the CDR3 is TGTGCCAGCAGCGTAGTACCTCAGGGAACTGGGGCCAACGTCCTGACTTTC. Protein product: CASSVVPQGTGANVLTF.

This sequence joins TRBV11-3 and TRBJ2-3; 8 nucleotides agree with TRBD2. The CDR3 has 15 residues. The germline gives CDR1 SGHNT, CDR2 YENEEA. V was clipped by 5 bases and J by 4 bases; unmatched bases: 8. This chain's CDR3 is CASSPNSGMSDTQYF. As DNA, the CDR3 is TGTGCCAGCAGCCCAAATAGCGGGATGTCAGATACGCAGTATTTT. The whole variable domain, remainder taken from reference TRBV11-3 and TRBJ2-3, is EAGVVQSPRYKIIEKKQPVAFWCNPISGHNTLYWYLQNLGQGPELLIRYENEEAVDDSQLPKDRFSAERLKGVDSTLKIQPAELGDSAVYLCASSPNSGMSDTQYFGPGTRLTVL.

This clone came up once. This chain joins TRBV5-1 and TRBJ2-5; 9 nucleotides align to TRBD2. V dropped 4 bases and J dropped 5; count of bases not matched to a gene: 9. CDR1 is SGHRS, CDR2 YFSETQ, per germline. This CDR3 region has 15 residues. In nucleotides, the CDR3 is TGCGCCAGCAGCAACCCTTTAGCGGGAGAGGAGACCCAGTACTTC. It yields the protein CASSNPLAGEETQYF. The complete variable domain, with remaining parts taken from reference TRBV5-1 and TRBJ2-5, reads KAGVTQTPRYLIKTRGQQVTLSCSPISGHRSVSWYQQTPGQGLQFLFEYFSETQRNKGNFPGRFSGRQFSNSRSEMNVSTLELGDSALYLCASSNPLAGEETQYFGPGTRLLVL.

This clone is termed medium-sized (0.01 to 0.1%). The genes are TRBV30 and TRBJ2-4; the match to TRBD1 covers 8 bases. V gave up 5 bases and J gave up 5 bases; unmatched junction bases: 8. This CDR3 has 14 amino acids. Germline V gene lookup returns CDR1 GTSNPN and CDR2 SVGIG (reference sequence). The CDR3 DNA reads TGTGCCTGGTCTCTACGGGGACAGGAAAACATTCAGTACTTC. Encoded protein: CAWSLRGQENIQYF.